The rows below give T cell receptor beta chains drawn from one sample of a study of T cell responses to AZD1222 COVID-19 vaccine. Repertoires were generated with immunoSEQ multiplex PCR, while TCRdb's copy carries only in-frame clones and drops some. The repertoire holds approximately 110,000 clones, with 87% as singletons. Sequencing used peripheral blood, obtained on day 0 of AZD1222 vaccination. These receptors all stem from an adult in good health. Both conserved end residues are part of each CDR3. A D gene is named only where the DNA matches it firmly. The listing skips clone size in some rows; elsewhere it reads once, few, many or a size class.

v_gene: TRBV7-9; len: 17; d_gene: NA; abundance: NA; j_gene: TRBJ2-1; CDR3aa: CASSRQGGRELKNEQFF; CDR3nt: TGTGCCAGCAGCCGACAGGGTGGGCGGGAGCTCAAGAATGAGCAGTTCTTC
v_gene: TRBV6-5; len: 14; d_gene: NA; abundance: once; j_gene: TRBJ2-7; CDR3aa: CASSYSDRPGGQYF; CDR3nt: TGTGCCAGCAGTTACTCCGACAGGCCTGGTGGGCAGTACTTC
v_gene: TRBV9; len: 14; d_gene: TRBD2; abundance: NA; j_gene: TRBJ2-3; CDR3aa: CASTPSGSSDTQYF; CDR3nt: TGTGCCAGCACCCCCAGCGGGAGTTCAGATACGCAGTATTTT
v_gene: TRBV9; len: 14; d_gene: NA; abundance: NA; j_gene: TRBJ2-2; CDR3aa: CASSVASYGGELFF; CDR3nt: TGTGCCAGCAGCGTGGCTAGCTACGGCGGGGAGCTGTTTTTT
v_gene: TRBV5-8; len: 15; d_gene: NA; abundance: NA; j_gene: TRBJ1-1; CDR3aa: CASNTPGGLHTEAFF; CDR3nt: TGTGCCAGCAACACCCCGGGGGGGCTGCACACTGAAGCTTTCTTT
v_gene: TRBV13; len: 17; d_gene: TRBD1; abundance: NA; j_gene: TRBJ1-1; CDR3aa: CASSLYKGQGFNTEAFF; CDR3nt: TGTGCCAGCAGCTTATATAAGGGACAGGGATTTAACACTGAAGCTTTCTTT
v_gene: TRBV19; len: 13; d_gene: NA; abundance: NA; j_gene: TRBJ1-2; CDR3aa: CASSRQANYGYTF; CDR3nt: TGTGCCAGTAGTAGACAGGCTAACTATGGCTACACCTTC
v_gene: TRBV11-3; len: 18; d_gene: NA; abundance: few; j_gene: TRBJ2-7; CDR3aa: CASSSEGVWSLGDYEQYF; CDR3nt: TGTGCCAGCAGCTCCGAAGGCGTTTGGAGCCTGGGGGATTACGAGCAGTACTTC
v_gene: TRBV12-3/TRBV12-4; len: 13; d_gene: NA; abundance: NA; j_gene: TRBJ1-1; CDR3aa: CASNVGQDTEAFF; CDR3nt: TGTGCCAGCAACGTCGGGCAGGACACTGAAGCTTTCTTT
v_gene: TRBV7-8; len: 14; d_gene: NA; abundance: NA; j_gene: TRBJ1-4; CDR3aa: CASSYRLYGEKLFF; CDR3nt: TGTGCCAGCAGCTATCGACTATATGGTGAAAAACTGTTTTTT
v_gene: TRBV7-6; len: 15; d_gene: NA; abundance: few; j_gene: TRBJ2-7; CDR3aa: CASSLAGKSSYEQYF; CDR3nt: TGTGCCAGCAGCTTAGCGGGCAAGAGCTCCTACGAGCAGTACTTC
v_gene: TRBV28; len: 13; d_gene: NA; abundance: NA; j_gene: TRBJ1-2; CDR3aa: CASSLLGAYGYTF; CDR3nt: TGTGCCAGCAGTTTATTGGGGGCCTATGGCTACACCTTC
v_gene: TRBV30; len: 11; d_gene: NA; abundance: NA; j_gene: TRBJ2-1; CDR3aa: CALGYSNEQFF; CDR3nt: TGTGCCCTGGGGTATAGCAATGAGCAGTTCTTC
v_gene: TRBV3-1/TRBV3-2; len: 16; d_gene: TRBD1; abundance: NA; j_gene: TRBJ1-1; CDR3aa: CASSPLDPGRGTEAFF; CDR3nt: TGTGCCAGCAGCCCCTTAGATCCTGGCAGGGGGACTGAAGCTTTCTTT
v_gene: TRBV3-1/TRBV3-2; len: 14; d_gene: TRBD2; abundance: NA; j_gene: TRBJ2-3; CDR3aa: CASSLAGRTDTQYF; CDR3nt: TGTGCCAGCAGCCTAGCGGGCCGCACAGATACGCAGTATTTT
v_gene: TRBV3-1/TRBV3-2; len: 14; d_gene: NA; abundance: once; j_gene: TRBJ1-4; CDR3aa: CASSQRLGTEKLFF; CDR3nt: TGTGCCAGCAGCCAAAGGTTAGGGACGGAAAAACTGTTTTTT
v_gene: TRBV19; len: 20; d_gene: TRBD2; abundance: NA; j_gene: TRBJ2-2; CDR3aa: CASSISWAGLAGGPTGELFF; CDR3nt: TGTGCCAGTAGTATATCATGGGCCGGTCTAGCGGGGGGGCCCACCGGGGAGCTGTTTTTT
v_gene: TRBV7-2; len: 19; d_gene: TRBD1; abundance: NA; j_gene: TRBJ2-1; CDR3aa: CASSASRDRVPHLYNEQFF; CDR3nt: TGTGCCAGCAGCGCATCACGGGACAGGGTTCCCCACCTCTACAATGAGCAGTTCTTC
v_gene: TRBV9; len: 20; d_gene: TRBD1; abundance: NA; j_gene: TRBJ1-6; CDR3aa: CASSGESGTGGWSYNSPLHF; CDR3nt: TGTGCCAGCAGCGGTGAATCCGGGACAGGGGGCTGGTCCTATAATTCACCCCTCCACTTT
v_gene: TRBV2; len: 13; d_gene: NA; abundance: NA; j_gene: TRBJ1-1; CDR3aa: CASTLEGNTEAFF; CDR3nt: TGTGCCAGCACCCTGGAGGGGAACACTGAAGCTTTCTTT
v_gene: TRBV5-6; len: 16; d_gene: TRBD2; abundance: NA; j_gene: TRBJ2-7; CDR3aa: CASSYGGLAEAYEQYF; CDR3nt: TGTGCCAGCAGCTACGGTGGACTAGCGGAGGCCTACGAGCAGTACTTC
v_gene: TRBV27; len: 14; d_gene: TRBD1; abundance: NA; j_gene: TRBJ1-1; CDR3aa: CASRQTGESTEAFF; CDR3nt: TGTGCCAGCAGACAGACAGGGGAGAGCACTGAAGCTTTCTTT
v_gene: TRBV5-4; len: 14; d_gene: TRBD1; abundance: NA; j_gene: TRBJ2-7; CDR3aa: CASSSQGITYEQYF; CDR3nt: TGTGCCAGCAGCTCACAGGGGATCACCTACGAGCAGTACTTC
v_gene: TRBV9; len: 15; d_gene: NA; abundance: NA; j_gene: TRBJ2-2; CDR3aa: CASSKIGGVTGELFF; CDR3nt: TGTGCCAGCAGTAAAATCGGGGGAGTCACCGGGGAGCTGTTTTTT
v_gene: TRBV28; len: 14; d_gene: NA; abundance: NA; j_gene: TRBJ2-1; CDR3aa: CASSFLGSYNEQFF; CDR3nt: TGTGCCAGCAGTTTCCTGGGCTCCTACAATGAGCAGTTCTTC
v_gene: TRBV11-2; len: 14; d_gene: NA; abundance: NA; j_gene: TRBJ2-5; CDR3aa: CASSPEGGPETQYF; CDR3nt: TGTGCCAGCAGCCCAGAGGGGGGGCCCGAGACCCAGTACTTC
v_gene: TRBV7-3; len: 13; d_gene: NA; abundance: few; j_gene: TRBJ1-1; CDR3aa: CASGRAVHTEAFF; CDR3nt: TGTGCCAGCGGCAGGGCGGTCCACACTGAAGCTTTCTTT
v_gene: TRBV27; len: 12; d_gene: NA; abundance: NA; j_gene: TRBJ1-2; CDR3aa: CASSFGGSGYTF; CDR3nt: TGTGCCAGCAGTTTCGGCGGGTCGGGCTACACCTTC
v_gene: TRBV30; len: 10; d_gene: NA; abundance: NA; j_gene: TRBJ2-1; CDR3aa: CAWSVDEQFF; CDR3nt: TGTGCCTGGAGTGTCGATGAGCAGTTCTTC
v_gene: TRBV7-3; len: 17; d_gene: TRBD2; abundance: NA; j_gene: TRBJ2-1; CDR3aa: CASSLKEGLAAYNEQFF; CDR3nt: TGTGCCAGCAGCTTAAAGGAGGGACTAGCAGCCTACAATGAGCAGTTCTTC
v_gene: TRBV7-8; len: 14; d_gene: TRBD1; abundance: NA; j_gene: TRBJ2-1; CDR3aa: CASGTPGQDNEQFF; CDR3nt: TGTGCCAGCGGTACCCCCGGACAGGACAATGAGCAGTTCTTC
v_gene: TRBV9; len: 15; d_gene: NA; abundance: NA; j_gene: TRBJ1-5; CDR3aa: CASSVGGNSNQPQHF; CDR3nt: TGTGCCAGCAGCGTAGGAGGAAATAGCAATCAGCCCCAGCATTTT
v_gene: TRBV7-3; len: 15; d_gene: TRBD2; abundance: NA; j_gene: TRBJ2-3; CDR3aa: CASSSLAGGIDTQYF; CDR3nt: TGTGCCAGCAGCTCATTAGCGGGAGGAATCGATACGCAGTATTTT
v_gene: TRBV11-3; len: 12; d_gene: NA; abundance: NA; j_gene: TRBJ1-1; CDR3aa: CASSLTNTEAFF; CDR3nt: TGTGCCAGCAGCTTAACTAACACTGAAGCTTTCTTT
v_gene: TRBV9; len: 16; d_gene: NA; abundance: NA; j_gene: TRBJ2-3; CDR3aa: CASSVATLGGGDTQYF; CDR3nt: TGTGCCAGCAGCGTAGCTACGTTGGGAGGGGGGGATACGCAGTATTTT
v_gene: TRBV2; len: 13; d_gene: NA; abundance: NA; j_gene: TRBJ2-7; CDR3aa: CASSYGSSYEQYF; CDR3nt: TGTGCCAGCAGTTACGGGAGTAGCTACGAGCAGTACTTC
v_gene: TRBV6-1; len: 13; d_gene: NA; abundance: once; j_gene: TRBJ1-1; CDR3aa: CASSEKRYDEAFF; CDR3nt: TGTGCCAGCAGTGAAAAGAGGTACGATGAAGCTTTCTTT
v_gene: TRBV18; len: 16; d_gene: TRBD1; abundance: NA; j_gene: TRBJ2-4; CDR3aa: CASSPTPGQEENIQYF; CDR3nt: TGTGCCAGCTCACCCACACCCGGACAGGAGGAGAACATTCAGTACTTC
v_gene: TRBV5-6; len: 16; d_gene: NA; abundance: NA; j_gene: TRBJ1-6; CDR3aa: CASSADSRSYNSPLHF; CDR3nt: TGTGCCAGCAGCGCGGACAGTCGTTCCTATAATTCACCCCTCCACTTT
v_gene: TRBV4-2; len: 16; d_gene: TRBD2; abundance: NA; j_gene: TRBJ2-5; CDR3aa: CASSPSPAGGQETQYF; CDR3nt: TGTGCCAGCAGCCCCTCCCCAGCGGGGGGTCAAGAGACCCAGTACTTC
v_gene: TRBV7-9; len: 16; d_gene: NA; abundance: NA; j_gene: TRBJ2-5; CDR3aa: CASSPKGESRLETQYF; CDR3nt: TGTGCCAGCAGCCCTAAGGGGGAGTCGCGGCTGGAGACCCAGTACTTC